This T cell receptor (beta chain) was sequenced in a study of blood T cell repertoires in COVID-19. Study-level information: Researchers got acute and convalescent COVID-19 samples from the United States, Italy and Spain.

Enrolled through a virtual design, the participants were between roughly 18 and 89 years of age and came from roughly 22 US areas. Cohort 3 donors counted as recovered after two negative PCRs, clearance, or resolved symptoms. The ends were cut back, 0 bases at V and 6 bases at J, with 14 bases in the middle. The CDR3 consists of 16 residues. From germline, CDR1 is LGHDT and CDR2 YNNKEL (reference sequence). Data came from immunoSEQ multiplex PCR; TCRdb stores just in-frame clones and leaves some out. This sample yields over 250,000 clones, of which around nine tenths are seen a single time; under 3% belongs to the top ten.

Sequenced input: PBMCs or T cells enriched from blood (not recorded which). This TCR was sampled from a young woman who had recovered from COVID-19. This sequence joins TRBV3-1 (or the pseudogene TRBV3-2) and TRBJ2-2; D uncertain. CDR3 sequence: CASSQEVAVSAGELFF. The DNA for the CDR3 is TGTGCCAGCAGCCAAGAAGTCGCGGTGTCCGCCGGGGAGCTGTTTTTT.